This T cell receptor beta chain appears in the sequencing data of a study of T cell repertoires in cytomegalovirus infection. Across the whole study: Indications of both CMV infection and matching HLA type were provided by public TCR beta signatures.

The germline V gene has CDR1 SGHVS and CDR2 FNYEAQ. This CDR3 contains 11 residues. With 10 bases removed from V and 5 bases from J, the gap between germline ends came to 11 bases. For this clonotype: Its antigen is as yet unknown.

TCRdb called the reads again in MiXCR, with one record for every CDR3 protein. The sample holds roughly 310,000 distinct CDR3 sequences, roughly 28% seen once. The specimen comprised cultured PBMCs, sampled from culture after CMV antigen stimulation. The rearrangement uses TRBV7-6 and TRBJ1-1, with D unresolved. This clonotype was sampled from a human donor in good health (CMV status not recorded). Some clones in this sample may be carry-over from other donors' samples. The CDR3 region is CAIGPRTEAFF. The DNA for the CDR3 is TGTGCCATTGGACCGCGGACTGAAGCTTTCTTT. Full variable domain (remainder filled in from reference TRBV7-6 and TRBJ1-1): GAGVSQSPRYKVTKRGQDVALRCDPISGHVSLYWYRQALGQGPEFLTYFNYEAQQDKSGLPNDRFSAERPEGSISTLTIQRTEQRDSAMYRCAIGPRTEAFFGQGTRLTVV.